This TCR beta chain is drawn from a study of T cells after posttransplantation cyclophosphamide. Here immunoSEQ multiplex PCR was the method, and the copy in TCRdb shows in-frame clones only, minus some. The sample lists some 4,500 clones; approximately 80% were seen once. Treatment was busulfan-fludarabine conditioning, a marrow graft, and cyclophosphamide on days +3 and +4. Points from the study as a whole: Blood and skin or GI T cell repertoires showed limited TRB overlap. Recipient CMV seropositivity and CMV reactivation strongly tracked TRB clonality. Donor-recipient repertoire similarity was low at 1-2 months, rising over year one.

To note about this clone: Its matching antigen is unknown.

CDR1 and CDR2 from the germline V gene are SGHAT and FQNNGV. V lost 3 bases and J lost 7, with 6 bases in between. The length of the CDR3 is 11 residues. This clonotype was obtained from a male patient aged 50 to 60 who received an allogeneic stem cell transplant from an unrelated donor, was CMV-positive, and had acute GVHD only. Some T cells may be supplied by the graft donor. The specimen was PBMCs, collected roughly 30 days after a stem cell transplant with posttransplant cyclophosphamide. The chain couples TRBV11-2 to TRBJ1-2; D possibly corresponds to TRBD1 (5 bases). DNA of the CDR3: TGTGCCAGCAGCTTCAGGGCTGGCTACACCTTC. This translates into CASSFRAGYTF.